The 7 T cell receptor beta chains given below trace back to one sample, sequenced in a study of cytomegalovirus exposure and HLA in healthy donors. TCRdb's copy holds only in-frame clones and misses some; the assay was immunoSEQ multiplex PCR. The sample shows roughly 250,000 clones, around 87% of them seen only once. Sequenced input: PBMCs. Receptors originate from a woman aged 30 to 39 in good health and CMV-seropositive.

This chain connects TRBV5-6 to TRBJ1-4; D is unresolved. The CDR3 has 13 residues. Germline V CDR1 and CDR2: SGHDT, YYEEEE. V dropped 5 bases and J dropped 7 bases, with 12 bases sitting between them. The CDR3, as DNA: TGTGCCAGCAGGACGGCAGGCACTGAAAAACTGTTTTTT. Translating it yields CASRTAGTEKLFF.

This chain joins TRBV18 and TRBJ2-5; D ambiguous. The germline V gene has CDR1 KGHSH and CDR2 LQKENI. V shed 3 bases and J shed 1 base, with 3 bases lying between them. The CDR3 totals 12 residues. This chain's CDR3 is CASSPIQETQYF. For the CDR3, the DNA is TGTGCCAGCTCACCTATCCAAGAGACCCAGTACTTC.

The chain couples TRBV11-1 to TRBJ2-1; 7 bases map to TRBD2. The CDR3 is made up of 16 amino acids. Germline values: CDR1 SGHAT, CDR2 FQDESV (reference sequence). J was trimmed by 3 bases and V by 1 base; bases with no gene match: 6. This chain's CDR3 is CASSLVGGGGYNEQFF. The CDR3 coding sequence is TGTGCCAGCAGCTTAGTGGGTGGGGGGGGCTACAATGAGCAGTTCTTC.

This clone came up once. The rearrangement joins TRBV27 to TRBJ2-1; TRBD1 agrees at 10 bases. CDR1 MNHEY and CDR2 SMNVEV come from the germline V gene (reference sequence). J was trimmed by 8 bases and V by 8 bases; bases with no gene match: 6. The CDR3 is 13 amino acids. CDR3 sequence reads: CASGDRGDDEQFF. In nucleotides, the CDR3 is TGTGCCAGCGGGGACAGGGGTGACGATGAGCAGTTCTTC.

The V and J genes are TRBV6-1 and TRBJ2-1; 7 nucleotides match TRBD1. The ends lost 7 bases at V and 4 bases at J; junction bases unmatched: 10. Germline CDR1 MNHNS, CDR2 SASEGT. The CDR3 consists of 15 residues. The CDR3 bases are TGTGCCAGCACCCCGGACAGGTTAGTTTACAATGAGCAGTTCTTC. Its translation is CASTPDRLVYNEQFF.

V gene TRBV30 combines with J gene TRBJ2-1; TRBD2 matches 12 bases. Germline trimming cut 6 bases from V and 0 bases from J; bases unmatched to any gene: 12. The germline CDR1 and CDR2 sequences are GTSNPN and SVGIG (reference sequence). The CDR3 runs 18 residues. In DNA, the CDR3 is TGTGCCTGCCCCCAGGGCCTAGCGGGAGGGAGCTCCTACAATGAGCAGTTCTTC. This encodes CACPQGLAGGSSYNEQFF.

This clone was seen a few times. The J gene is TRBJ2-7, the V gene TRBV28; no firm D call. CDR3 length equals 14 residues. V lost 3 bases, J lost 2 bases, and 11 bases lay in between. CDR1 MDHEN and CDR2 SYDVKM come from the germline V gene. CDR3: CASSLGRITYEQYF. CDR3 sequence (DNA): TGTGCCAGCAGTTTGGGCAGGATCACCTACGAGCAGTACTTC.